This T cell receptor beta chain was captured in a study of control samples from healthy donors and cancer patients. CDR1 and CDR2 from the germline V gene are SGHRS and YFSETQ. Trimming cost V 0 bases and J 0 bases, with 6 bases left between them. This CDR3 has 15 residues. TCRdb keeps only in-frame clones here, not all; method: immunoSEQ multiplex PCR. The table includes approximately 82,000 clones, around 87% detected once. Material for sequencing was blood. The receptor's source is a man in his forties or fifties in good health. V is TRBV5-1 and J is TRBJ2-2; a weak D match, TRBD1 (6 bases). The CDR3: CASSLEGANTGELFF. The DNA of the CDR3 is TGCGCCAGCAGCTTGGAGGGGGCGAACACCGGGGAGCTGTTTTTT.